A single sample gave rise to the 27 T cell receptor beta chains below, sequenced in a study of T cell responses to AZD1222 COVID-19 vaccine. Some clones are missing from TCRdb's copy, which holds only in-frame ones; the method was immunoSEQ multiplex PCR. The data contain 180,000 or so clones, approximately 91% of them seen just once; the ten biggest clones take up 1.5% to 2%. This specimen consisted of peripheral blood, obtained on day 0 of AZD1222 vaccination. These TCRs come from an adult in good health.

This clone was counted a single time. The chain recombines TRBV28 with TRBJ2-1; TRBD1 matches at 9 bases. The germline CDR1 and CDR2 sequences are MDHEN and SYDVKM. This CDR3 contains 16 residues. V dropped 8 bases and J dropped 6; count of bases not matched to a gene: 14. The CDR3 DNA reads as TGTGCCAGCCACCCAACAACAGGGGGCGGGATCAATGAGCAGTTCTTC. It codes for CASHPTTGGGINEQFF.

The chain uses TRBV5-6 and TRBJ1-4, with D tentatively TRBD1 (5 bases). Germline V gene sequence: CDR1 SGHDT, CDR2 YYEEEE. The CDR3 contains 16 residues. V gave up 0 bases and J gave up 5 bases, with 14 bases separating them. The CDR3 spells CASSLAQGIGNEKLFF. The CDR3, as DNA: TGTGCCAGCAGCTTGGCGCAGGGCATCGGGAATGAAAAACTGTTTTTT.

This chain joins TRBV28 and TRBJ2-1; D perhaps matches TRBD2 (5 bases). The CDR3 covers 15 residues. Germline V CDR1 and CDR2: MDHEN, SYDVKM. Trimming removed 5 bases from V and 0 bases from J, with 11 bases in between. CDR3 residues: CASSRTASSYNEQFF. In DNA, the CDR3 is TGTGCCAGCAGTCGGACTGCGAGCTCCTACAATGAGCAGTTCTTC. The full variable domain, completed using reference TRBV28 and TRBJ2-1, is DVKVTQSSRYLVKRTGEKVFLECVQDMDHENMFWYRQDPGLGLRLIYFSYDVKMKEKGDIPEGYSVSREKKERFSLILESASTNQTSMYLCASSRTASSYNEQFFGPGTRLTVL.

The chain carries TRBV14 and TRBJ1-2; D gene ambiguous. CDR3 length equals 14 residues. Trimming removed 0 bases from V and 8 bases from J, with 13 bases in between. Germline V CDR1 and CDR2: SGHDN, FVKESK. The CDR3 DNA follows: TGTGCCAGCAGCCAAGATTTGACGGTAGGGGGCTACACCTTC. This translates into CASSQDLTVGGYTF.

The chain has TRBV6-1 and TRBJ2-1; 12 bases are shared with TRBD2. The germline gives CDR1 MNHNS, CDR2 SASEGT. The CDR3 has 17 residues. V lost 4 bases to trimming and J lost 0 bases; unmatched junction nucleotides: 4. CDR3: CASSALTSGSSYNEQFF. The DNA of the CDR3 is TGTGCCAGCAGTGCCCTGACTAGCGGGAGCTCCTACAATGAGCAGTTCTTC.

The chain joins TRBV7-2 to TRBJ2-2; possible D gene TRBD2, 6 bases. CDR3 length: 16 amino acids. Between the trimmed V and J ends, which lost 4 bases and 7 bases, there was a span of 19 bases. Germline V gene sequence: CDR1 SGHTA, CDR2 FQGNSA. CDR3 protein: CASSSGGGGALGELFF. The CDR3 DNA follows: TGTGCCAGCAGCTCCGGGGGAGGAGGGGCCCTCGGGGAGCTGTTTTTT. The full variable domain, with the rest looked up from reference TRBV7-2 and TRBJ2-2, is GAGVSQSPSNKVTEKGKDVELRCDPISGHTALYWYRQSLGQGLEFLIYFQGNSAPDKSGLPSDRFSAERTGGSVSTLTIQRTQQEDSAVYLCASSSGGGGALGELFFGEGSRLTVL.

The V gene is TRBV15, the J gene TRBJ1-6; D gene ambiguous. Germline lookup yields CDR1 LNHNV and CDR2 YYDKDF (reference sequence). The CDR3 is 15 residues long. Trimming shortened V by 5 bases and J by 7 bases, and 15 bases separated the two germline ends. In DNA, the CDR3 is TGTGCCACCAGCGGAGCATTAGGGAGAAATTCACCCCTCCACTTT. Translating gives CATSGALGRNSPLHF.

The chain has TRBV4-2 and TRBJ2-3; 8 bases fit TRBD2. This CDR3 spans 17 amino acids. The V and J ends lost 1 base and 2 bases, in that order; junction bases with no gene match: 8. Germline-derived CDR1 and CDR2 are LGHNA and YNFKEQ. The CDR3 is CASSQGGRSTLTDTQYF. The CDR3 bases are TGTGCCAGCAGCCAAGGCGGGAGGTCAACTCTCACAGATACGCAGTATTTT.

This clone appeared a single time. The chain carries TRBV6-5 and TRBJ1-4; D is possibly TRBD1 (6 bases). Germline V gives CDR1 MNHEY, CDR2 SVGAGI. V shed 2 bases and J shed 9 bases, with 13 bases lying between them. The CDR3 consists of 14 residues. CDR3 region: CASSYGMDSKKLFF. As DNA, the CDR3 is TGTGCCAGCAGTTACGGGATGGACAGTAAAAAACTGTTTTTT.

The chain uses TRBV7-9 and TRBJ1-5; 8 bases are shared with TRBD1. J lost 7 bases, V lost 5 bases, and 7 bases had no gene match. CDR1 SEHNR and CDR2 FQNEAQ come from the germline V gene (reference sequence). There are 14 residues in the CDR3. CDR3 in amino acids: CASSRDRTSQPQHF. CDR3 in DNA: TGTGCCAGCAGCCGGGACAGGACCTCGCAGCCCCAGCATTTT.

The V gene is TRBV6-1, the J gene TRBJ1-2; no clear D gene. Germline values: CDR1 MNHNS, CDR2 SASEGT. The V end was cut by 2 bases, the J end by 6 bases, with 22 bases between. CDR3 length equals 17 residues. The DNA of the CDR3 is TGTGCCAGCAGTGAAACCCCAGGTCGCGGGGAGGGTAATGGCTACACCTTC. Translated, it gives CASSETPGRGEGNGYTF.

This clone was found a few times. The V gene is TRBV6-6, the J gene TRBJ2-2; 11 nucleotides match TRBD2. CDR1 MNHNY and CDR2 SVGAGI come from the germline V gene (reference sequence). This CDR3 has 16 residues. The ends lost 8 bases at V and 0 bases at J; junction bases unmatched: 5. For the CDR3, the DNA is TGTGCCAGCGGCCCGGGACTAGCGGCGAACACCGGGGAGCTGTTTTTT. Its translation is CASGPGLAANTGELFF.

Points on this clone: One end of the junction does not line up with germline, which may come from a read error. The J gene is TRBJ1-5, the V gene TRBV7-6; no definite D call. The CDR3 covers 16 residues. Germline V gene sequence: CDR1 SGHVS, CDR2 FNYEAQ. The CDR3 region has the DNA TGTGCCAGCAGCCTAGCAGGAGGGTGGGGCAATCAGCCCCAGCATTTT. Protein sequence: CASSLAGGWGNQPQHF.

This clone was detected only once. V is TRBV5-1 and J is TRBJ2-2; 13 nucleotides agree with TRBD2. The CDR3 runs to 18 residues. V lost 1 base to trimming and J lost 0 bases; unmatched junction nucleotides: 3. Per the germline V gene, CDR1 is SGHRS and CDR2 is YFSETQ. The CDR3 DNA reads as TGCGCCAGCAGCTTGAGACTAGCGGGAGGAGCGAACACCGGGGAGCTGTTTTTT. This translates into CASSLRLAGGANTGELFF.

This chain joins TRBV2 and TRBJ2-3, with D possibly being TRBD1 (5 bases). Germline CDR1 reads SNHLY; CDR2 reads FYNNEI. Between the trimmed V and J ends, which lost 7 bases and 3 bases, there was a span of 17 bases. The CDR3 runs to 15 residues. CDR3 loop: CASIGSQGRTDTQYF. DNA for the CDR3: TGTGCCAGCATTGGGTCGCAGGGCCGGACAGATACGCAGTATTTT.

The V and J genes are TRBV6-5 and TRBJ2-5; possible D gene TRBD1, 5 bases. The CDR3 has 16 amino acids. Germline V gives CDR1 MNHEY, CDR2 SVGAGI. The V end lost 0 bases, the J end lost 4 bases, and 15 bases lay between the germline ends. The CDR3 sequence is CASSYSRQTYRETQYF. CDR3 DNA sequence: TGTGCCAGCAGTTACTCGAGACAGACATATAGAGAGACCCAGTACTTC.

This sequence joins TRBV27 and TRBJ2-7, with TRBD1 as a possible D gene (6 bases). CDR1 MNHEY and CDR2 SMNVEV come from the germline V gene (reference sequence). This CDR3 spans 12 amino acids. V lost 4 bases to trimming and J lost 6 bases, with 10 bases between them. The CDR3 DNA is TGTGCCAGCAGTTCGATCAGGGGCGAGCAGTACGTC. The encoded protein is CASSSIRGEQYV.

CDR3 sequence (DNA): TGTGCCATCAGTGAGAGCCACATACCGGGATCGGTTAATGAAAAACTGTTTTTT. It translates to CAISESHIPGSVNEKLFF. The chain uses TRBV10-3 and TRBJ1-4; D is uncertain. Germline CDR1 reads ENHRY; CDR2 reads SYGVKD. The CDR3 sequence is 18 residues long. Between the trimmed V and J ends, which lost 2 bases and 4 bases, there was a span of 20 bases.

This sequence joins TRBV5-8 and TRBJ1-1; D not certain. Germline V lookup: CDR1 SGHTS, CDR2 YDEGEE. This CDR3 is built from 13 residues. Trimming removed 4 bases at V and 1 base at J, with 8 bases between. For the CDR3, the DNA is TGTGCCAGCAGCCCCTCACCGAACACTGAAGCTTTCTTT. Translating gives CASSPSPNTEAFF.

V usage is TRBV18 and J usage is TRBJ2-1; weak D call: TRBD2 (6 bases). Germline CDR1 and CDR2: KGHSH and LQKENI. V dropped 5 bases and J dropped 7 bases, with 21 bases sitting between them. This CDR3 region has 16 residues. CDR3 residues: CASSSSQGDGSNEQFF. The CDR3 DNA reads TGTGCCAGCTCATCCTCGCAGGGTGACGGGAGTAATGAGCAGTTCTTC.

The chain has TRBV6-5 and TRBJ1-1; D uncertain. V lost 9 bases to trimming and J lost 1 base, with 18 bases between them. This CDR3 spans 15 amino acids. Germline CDR1 reads MNHEY; CDR2 reads SVGAGI. The CDR3 DNA reads as TGTGCCAGTACTCCCTTGAGAGGGCCGAACACTGAAGCTTTCTTT. It encodes CASTPLRGPNTEAFF.

The chain recombines TRBV7-3 with TRBJ2-3; 7 bases map to TRBD2. The J segment lost 8 bases and the V segment lost 4 bases, leaving 12 bases of the junction unmatched. The CDR3 has 15 residues. CDR1 is SGHTA and CDR2 is FQGTGA in the germline V gene. The CDR3 coding sequence is TGTGCCAGCAGCTCCACTAGCGACTCGGGGGTTACGCAGTATTTT. Translation gives CASSSTSDSGVTQYF. Based on the CDR3 plus reference TRBV7-3 and TRBJ2-3, the full variable domain is GAGVSQTPSNKVTEKGKYVELRCDPISGHTALYWYRQSLGQGPEFLIYFQGTGAADDSGLPNDRFFAVRPEGSVSTLKIQRTERGDSAVYLCASSSTSDSGVTQYFGPGTRLTVL.

The V call is TRBV2, the J call TRBJ2-3; D remains ambiguous. Trimming removed 0 bases from V and 6 bases from J, with 10 bases in between. The CDR3 totals 14 residues. Per germline, CDR1 SNHLY and CDR2 FYNNEI. The CDR3 bases are TGTGCCAGCAGTGAAGCGAGTAGTAGGGATACGCAGTATTTT. Translating it yields CASSEASSRDTQYF.

The chain links TRBV10-3 to TRBJ1-1; perhaps TRBD1 as D (6 bases). The V end was cut by 9 bases, the J end by 4 bases, with 12 bases between. The CDR3 covers 12 residues. The germline V gene encodes CDR1 ENHRY and CDR2 SYGVKD. The DNA of the CDR3 is TGTGCCATTCAGGGGACGAGCACTGAAGCTTTCTTT. Its protein is CAIQGTSTEAFF.

The J gene is TRBJ2-5, the V gene TRBV18; 8 bases fit TRBD1. Germline V gene lookup returns CDR1 KGHSH and CDR2 LQKENI. The CDR3 spans 14 residues. Trimming at V came to 4 bases and at J to 5 bases, leaving 6 bases not matched to a gene. This CDR3 reads CASSQDRGKETQYF. The CDR3 DNA follows: TGTGCCAGCTCACAAGACAGGGGAAAGGAGACCCAGTACTTC.

Only one count was recorded for this clone. In DNA, the CDR3 is TGTGCCATCAGTGAGCCGGTCCAGGGGACTCCCTATGGCTACACCTTC. As protein: CAISEPVQGTPYGYTF. The V gene is TRBV10-3, the J gene TRBJ1-2, with D maybe TRBD1 (6 bases). The CDR3 sequence is 16 residues long. Germline V gene lookup returns CDR1 ENHRY and CDR2 SYGVKD. Trimming removed 2 bases from V and 4 bases from J, with 17 bases in between.

CDR3 sequence: CASSQLGSGTGDYEQYF. The DNA of the CDR3 is TGTGCCAGCAGCCAGTTGGGGAGTGGGACAGGGGACTACGAGCAGTACTTC. This chain uses TRBV14 with TRBJ2-7, with 10 bases lining up with TRBD1. The V gene's germline CDR1 is SGHDN and CDR2 FVKESK. J was trimmed by 3 bases and V by 3 bases; bases with no gene match: 11. The CDR3 loop spans 17 amino acids.